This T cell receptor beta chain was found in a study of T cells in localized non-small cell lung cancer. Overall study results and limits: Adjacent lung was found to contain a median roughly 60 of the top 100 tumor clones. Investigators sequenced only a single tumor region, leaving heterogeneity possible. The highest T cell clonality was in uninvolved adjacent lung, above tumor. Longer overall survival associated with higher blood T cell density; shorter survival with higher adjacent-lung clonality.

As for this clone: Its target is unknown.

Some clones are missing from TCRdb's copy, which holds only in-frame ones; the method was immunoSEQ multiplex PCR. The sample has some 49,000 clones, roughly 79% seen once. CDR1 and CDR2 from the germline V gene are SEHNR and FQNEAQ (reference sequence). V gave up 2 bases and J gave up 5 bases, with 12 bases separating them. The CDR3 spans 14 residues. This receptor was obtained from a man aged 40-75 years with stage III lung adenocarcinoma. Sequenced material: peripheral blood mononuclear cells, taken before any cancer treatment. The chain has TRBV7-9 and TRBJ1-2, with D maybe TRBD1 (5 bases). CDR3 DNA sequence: TGTGCCAGCAGCTTACCGGGACCCAATTATGGCTACACCTTC. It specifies CASSLPGPNYGYTF.